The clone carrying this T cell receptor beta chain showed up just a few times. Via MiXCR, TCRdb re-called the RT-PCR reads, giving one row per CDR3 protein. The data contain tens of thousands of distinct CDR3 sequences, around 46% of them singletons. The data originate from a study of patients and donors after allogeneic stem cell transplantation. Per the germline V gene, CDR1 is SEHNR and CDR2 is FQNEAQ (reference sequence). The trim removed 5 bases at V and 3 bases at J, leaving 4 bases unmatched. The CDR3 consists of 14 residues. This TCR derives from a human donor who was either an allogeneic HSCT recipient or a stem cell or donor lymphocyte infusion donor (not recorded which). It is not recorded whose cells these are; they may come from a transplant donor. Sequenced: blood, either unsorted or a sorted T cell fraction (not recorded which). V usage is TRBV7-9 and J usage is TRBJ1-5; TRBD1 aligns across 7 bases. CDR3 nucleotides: TGTGCCAGCAGCCCGACAGGGATCAATCAGCCCCAGCATTTT. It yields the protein CASSPTGINQPQHF.